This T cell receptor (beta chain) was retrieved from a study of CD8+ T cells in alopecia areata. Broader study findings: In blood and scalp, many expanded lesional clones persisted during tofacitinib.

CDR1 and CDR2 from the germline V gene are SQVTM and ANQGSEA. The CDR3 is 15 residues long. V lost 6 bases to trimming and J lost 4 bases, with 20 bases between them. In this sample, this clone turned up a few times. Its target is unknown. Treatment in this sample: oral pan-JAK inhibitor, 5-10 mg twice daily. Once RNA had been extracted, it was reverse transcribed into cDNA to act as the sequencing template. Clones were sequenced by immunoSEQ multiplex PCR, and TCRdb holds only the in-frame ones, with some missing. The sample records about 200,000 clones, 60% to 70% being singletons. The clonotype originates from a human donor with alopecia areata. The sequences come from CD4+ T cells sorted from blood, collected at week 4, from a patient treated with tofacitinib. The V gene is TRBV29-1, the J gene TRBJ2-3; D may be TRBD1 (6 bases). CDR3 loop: CSVEPTGTNSDTQYF. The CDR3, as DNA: TGCAGCGTCGAGCCGACAGGTACTAACTCAGATACGCAGTATTTT.